This note documents a single T cell receptor beta chain sequence. Its antigen remains unknown. The sample belongs to a study of type 1 regulatory T cells. TCRdb processed the reads anew with MiXCR; each CDR3 protein has one entry. Seen here are about 62,000 distinct CDR3 sequences, approximately 67% observed once, and the top ten hold less than 2%. Trimming at V came to 5 bases and at J to 6 bases, leaving 10 bases not matched to a gene. Germline-derived CDR1 and CDR2 are SGHRS and YFSETQ. The CDR3 loop spans 15 amino acids. The chain combines TRBV5-1 with TRBJ2-1, with TRBD2 matching 8 bases. The sequence derives from a human donor in good health. The sequenced sample was cultured non-Tr1 T cells, either the whole culture or a sorted T cell fraction (not recorded which). This CDR3 reads CASRWAGGAFNEQFF. DNA of the CDR3: TGCGCCAGCAGATGGGCGGGAGGAGCCTTCAATGAGCAGTTCTTC.